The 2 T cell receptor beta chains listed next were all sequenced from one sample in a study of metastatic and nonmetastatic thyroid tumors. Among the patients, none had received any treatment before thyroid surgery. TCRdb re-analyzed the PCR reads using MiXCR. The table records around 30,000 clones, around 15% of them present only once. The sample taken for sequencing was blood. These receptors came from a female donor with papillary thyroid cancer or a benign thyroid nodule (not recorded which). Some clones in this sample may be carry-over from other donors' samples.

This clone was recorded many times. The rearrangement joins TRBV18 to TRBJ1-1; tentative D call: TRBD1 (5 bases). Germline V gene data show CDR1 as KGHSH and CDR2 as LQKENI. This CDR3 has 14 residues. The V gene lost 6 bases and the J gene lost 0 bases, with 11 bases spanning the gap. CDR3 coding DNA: TGTGCCAGCTCGCGGGACGCTCTGAACACTGAAGCTTTCTTT. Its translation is CASSRDALNTEAFF.

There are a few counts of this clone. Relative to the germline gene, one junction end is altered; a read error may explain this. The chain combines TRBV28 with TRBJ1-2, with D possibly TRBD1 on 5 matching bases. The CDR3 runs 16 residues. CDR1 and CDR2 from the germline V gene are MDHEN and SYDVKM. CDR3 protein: CANGGSGTDPNCGYTF. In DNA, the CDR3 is TGTGCCAACGGGGGGTCGGGCACAGACCCTAACTGTGGCTACACCTTC.